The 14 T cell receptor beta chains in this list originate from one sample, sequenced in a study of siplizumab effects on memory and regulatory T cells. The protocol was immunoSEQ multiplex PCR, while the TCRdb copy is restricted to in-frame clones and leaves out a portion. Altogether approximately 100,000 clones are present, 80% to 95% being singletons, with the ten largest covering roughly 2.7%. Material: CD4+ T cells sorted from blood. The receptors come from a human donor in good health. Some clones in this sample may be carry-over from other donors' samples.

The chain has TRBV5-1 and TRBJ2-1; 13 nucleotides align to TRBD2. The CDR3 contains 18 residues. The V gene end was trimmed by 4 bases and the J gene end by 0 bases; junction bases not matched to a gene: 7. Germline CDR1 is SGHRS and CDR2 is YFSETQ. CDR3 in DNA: TGCGCCAGCAGCGCCCCGGGACTAGCGGGAAGCTCCTACAATGAGCAGTTCTTC. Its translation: CASSAPGLAGSSYNEQFF.

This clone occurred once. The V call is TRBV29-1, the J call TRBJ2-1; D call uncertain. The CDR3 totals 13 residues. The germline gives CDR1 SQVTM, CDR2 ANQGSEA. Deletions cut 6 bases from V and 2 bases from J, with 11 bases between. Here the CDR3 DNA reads TGCAGCGTCCTTCCCCCCCCCTACAATGAGCAGTTCTTC. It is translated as CSVLPPPYNEQFF.

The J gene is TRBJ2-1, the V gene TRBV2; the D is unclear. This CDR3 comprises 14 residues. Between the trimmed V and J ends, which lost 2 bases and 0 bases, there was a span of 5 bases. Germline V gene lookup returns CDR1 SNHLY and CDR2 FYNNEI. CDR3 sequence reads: CASSESGSYNEQFF. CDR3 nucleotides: TGTGCCAGCAGTGAAAGTGGCTCCTACAATGAGCAGTTCTTC.

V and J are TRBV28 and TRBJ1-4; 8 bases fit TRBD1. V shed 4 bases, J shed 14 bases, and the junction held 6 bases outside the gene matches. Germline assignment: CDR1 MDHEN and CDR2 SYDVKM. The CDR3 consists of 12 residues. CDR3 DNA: TGTGCCAGCAGTTACCGACAGGGGTTGCTGTTTTTT. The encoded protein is CASSYRQGLLFF.

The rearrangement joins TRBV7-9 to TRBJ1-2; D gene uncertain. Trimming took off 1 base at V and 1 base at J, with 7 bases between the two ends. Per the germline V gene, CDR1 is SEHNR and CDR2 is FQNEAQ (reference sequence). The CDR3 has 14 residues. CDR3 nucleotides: TGTGCCAGCAGCTTAGAACCGATTAACTATGGCTACACCTTC. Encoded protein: CASSLEPINYGYTF. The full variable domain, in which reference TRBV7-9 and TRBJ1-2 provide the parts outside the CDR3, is DTGVSQNPRHKITKRGQNVTFRCDPISEHNRLYWYRQTLGQGPEFLTYFQNEAQLEKSRLLSDRFSAERPKGSFSTLEIQRTEQGDSAMYLCASSLEPINYGYTFGSGTRLTVV.

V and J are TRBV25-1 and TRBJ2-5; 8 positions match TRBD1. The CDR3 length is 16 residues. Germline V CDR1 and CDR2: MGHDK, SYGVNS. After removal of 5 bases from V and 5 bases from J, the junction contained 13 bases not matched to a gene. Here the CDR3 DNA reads TGTGCCAGCAGTCCCATTGGGCAGGGGGCGGTGGAGACCCAGTACTTC. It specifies CASSPIGQGAVETQYF.

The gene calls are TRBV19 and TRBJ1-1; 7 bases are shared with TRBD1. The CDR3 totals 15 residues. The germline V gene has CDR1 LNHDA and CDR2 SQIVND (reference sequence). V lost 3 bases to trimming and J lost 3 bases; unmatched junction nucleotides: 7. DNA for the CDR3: TGTGCCAGTAGTATCCGACAGGGATTAGACACTGAAGCTTTCTTT. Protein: CASSIRQGLDTEAFF.

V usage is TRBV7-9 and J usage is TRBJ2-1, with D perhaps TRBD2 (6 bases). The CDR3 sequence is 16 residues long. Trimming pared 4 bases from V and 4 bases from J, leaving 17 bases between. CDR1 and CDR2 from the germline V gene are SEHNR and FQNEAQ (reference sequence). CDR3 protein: CASSSRRGSGYNEQFF. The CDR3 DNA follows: TGTGCCAGCAGCTCCCGACGGGGTAGCGGATACAATGAGCAGTTCTTC. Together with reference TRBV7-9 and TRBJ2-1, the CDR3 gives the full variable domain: DTGVSQNPRHKITKRGQNVTFRCDPISEHNRLYWYRQTLGQGPEFLTYFQNEAQLEKSRLLSDRFSAERPKGSFSTLEIQRTEQGDSAMYLCASSSRRGSGYNEQFFGPGTRLTVL.

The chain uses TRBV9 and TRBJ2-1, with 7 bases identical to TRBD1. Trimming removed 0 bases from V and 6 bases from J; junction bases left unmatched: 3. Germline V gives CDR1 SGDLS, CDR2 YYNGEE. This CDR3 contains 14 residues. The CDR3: CASSVAAGGNEQFF. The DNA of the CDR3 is TGTGCCAGCAGCGTAGCGGCAGGGGGCAATGAGCAGTTCTTC.

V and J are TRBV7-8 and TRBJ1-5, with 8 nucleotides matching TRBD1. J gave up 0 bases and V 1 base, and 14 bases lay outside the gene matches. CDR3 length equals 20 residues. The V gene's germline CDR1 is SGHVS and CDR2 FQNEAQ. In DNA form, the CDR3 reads TGTGCCAGCAGCTTAGAAGGGCCAGGGGGCCTCACTTATAGCAATCAGCCCCAGCATTTT. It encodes CASSLEGPGGLTYSNQPQHF.

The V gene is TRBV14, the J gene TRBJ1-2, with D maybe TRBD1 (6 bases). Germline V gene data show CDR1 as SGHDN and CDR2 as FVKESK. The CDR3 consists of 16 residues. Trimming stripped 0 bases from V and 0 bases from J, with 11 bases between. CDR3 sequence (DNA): TGTGCCAGCAGCCAAGATAGGGACACAACTAACTATGGCTACACCTTC. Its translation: CASSQDRDTTNYGYTF.

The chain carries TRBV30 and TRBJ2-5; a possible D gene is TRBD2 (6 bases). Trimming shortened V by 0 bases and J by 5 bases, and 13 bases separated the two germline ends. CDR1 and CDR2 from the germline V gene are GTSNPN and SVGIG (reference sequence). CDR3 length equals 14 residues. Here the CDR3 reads CAWSVGGAGETQYF. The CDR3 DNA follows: TGTGCCTGGAGTGTAGGAGGGGCTGGGGAGACCCAGTACTTC.

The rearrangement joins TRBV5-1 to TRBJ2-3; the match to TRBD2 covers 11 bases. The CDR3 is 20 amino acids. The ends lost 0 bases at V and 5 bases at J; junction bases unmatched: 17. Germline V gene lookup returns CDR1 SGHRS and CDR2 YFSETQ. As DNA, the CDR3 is TGCGCCAGCAGCTTGGCCGTCTCAGGGGGACTAGCGGCAGTGAAAGATACGCAGTATTTT. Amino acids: CASSLAVSGGLAAVKDTQYF.

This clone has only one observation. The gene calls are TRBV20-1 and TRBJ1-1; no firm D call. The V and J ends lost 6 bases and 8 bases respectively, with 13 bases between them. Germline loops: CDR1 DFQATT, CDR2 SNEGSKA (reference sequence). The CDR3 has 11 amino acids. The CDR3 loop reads CSAERRVEAFF. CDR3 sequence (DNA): TGCAGTGCCGAGAGACGGGTCGAAGCTTTCTTT.